The text below deals with one TCR beta chain. V lost 3 bases, J lost 1 base, and 16 bases stayed unmatched. The CDR3 totals 20 residues. The germline gives CDR1 KGHSH, CDR2 LQKENI. These data are taken from a study of cytomegalovirus exposure and HLA in healthy donors. In the PCR, 60 Vbeta and 13 Jbeta primers were used. Generated by immunoSEQ multiplex PCR, the TCRdb table keeps only in-frame clones and is missing some. The sample yields some 130,000 clones, 78% seen once. The chain employs TRBV18 and TRBJ2-3; 10 bases align to TRBD2. Sequenced input: PBMCs. This sequence was found in a female donor in good health and CMV-seronegative. The DNA for the CDR3 is TGTGCCAGCTCACCCCGACTAGCGGGCCCCGTATCTGGAGGCACAGATACGCAGTATTTT. Translating gives CASSPRLAGPVSGGTDTQYF.